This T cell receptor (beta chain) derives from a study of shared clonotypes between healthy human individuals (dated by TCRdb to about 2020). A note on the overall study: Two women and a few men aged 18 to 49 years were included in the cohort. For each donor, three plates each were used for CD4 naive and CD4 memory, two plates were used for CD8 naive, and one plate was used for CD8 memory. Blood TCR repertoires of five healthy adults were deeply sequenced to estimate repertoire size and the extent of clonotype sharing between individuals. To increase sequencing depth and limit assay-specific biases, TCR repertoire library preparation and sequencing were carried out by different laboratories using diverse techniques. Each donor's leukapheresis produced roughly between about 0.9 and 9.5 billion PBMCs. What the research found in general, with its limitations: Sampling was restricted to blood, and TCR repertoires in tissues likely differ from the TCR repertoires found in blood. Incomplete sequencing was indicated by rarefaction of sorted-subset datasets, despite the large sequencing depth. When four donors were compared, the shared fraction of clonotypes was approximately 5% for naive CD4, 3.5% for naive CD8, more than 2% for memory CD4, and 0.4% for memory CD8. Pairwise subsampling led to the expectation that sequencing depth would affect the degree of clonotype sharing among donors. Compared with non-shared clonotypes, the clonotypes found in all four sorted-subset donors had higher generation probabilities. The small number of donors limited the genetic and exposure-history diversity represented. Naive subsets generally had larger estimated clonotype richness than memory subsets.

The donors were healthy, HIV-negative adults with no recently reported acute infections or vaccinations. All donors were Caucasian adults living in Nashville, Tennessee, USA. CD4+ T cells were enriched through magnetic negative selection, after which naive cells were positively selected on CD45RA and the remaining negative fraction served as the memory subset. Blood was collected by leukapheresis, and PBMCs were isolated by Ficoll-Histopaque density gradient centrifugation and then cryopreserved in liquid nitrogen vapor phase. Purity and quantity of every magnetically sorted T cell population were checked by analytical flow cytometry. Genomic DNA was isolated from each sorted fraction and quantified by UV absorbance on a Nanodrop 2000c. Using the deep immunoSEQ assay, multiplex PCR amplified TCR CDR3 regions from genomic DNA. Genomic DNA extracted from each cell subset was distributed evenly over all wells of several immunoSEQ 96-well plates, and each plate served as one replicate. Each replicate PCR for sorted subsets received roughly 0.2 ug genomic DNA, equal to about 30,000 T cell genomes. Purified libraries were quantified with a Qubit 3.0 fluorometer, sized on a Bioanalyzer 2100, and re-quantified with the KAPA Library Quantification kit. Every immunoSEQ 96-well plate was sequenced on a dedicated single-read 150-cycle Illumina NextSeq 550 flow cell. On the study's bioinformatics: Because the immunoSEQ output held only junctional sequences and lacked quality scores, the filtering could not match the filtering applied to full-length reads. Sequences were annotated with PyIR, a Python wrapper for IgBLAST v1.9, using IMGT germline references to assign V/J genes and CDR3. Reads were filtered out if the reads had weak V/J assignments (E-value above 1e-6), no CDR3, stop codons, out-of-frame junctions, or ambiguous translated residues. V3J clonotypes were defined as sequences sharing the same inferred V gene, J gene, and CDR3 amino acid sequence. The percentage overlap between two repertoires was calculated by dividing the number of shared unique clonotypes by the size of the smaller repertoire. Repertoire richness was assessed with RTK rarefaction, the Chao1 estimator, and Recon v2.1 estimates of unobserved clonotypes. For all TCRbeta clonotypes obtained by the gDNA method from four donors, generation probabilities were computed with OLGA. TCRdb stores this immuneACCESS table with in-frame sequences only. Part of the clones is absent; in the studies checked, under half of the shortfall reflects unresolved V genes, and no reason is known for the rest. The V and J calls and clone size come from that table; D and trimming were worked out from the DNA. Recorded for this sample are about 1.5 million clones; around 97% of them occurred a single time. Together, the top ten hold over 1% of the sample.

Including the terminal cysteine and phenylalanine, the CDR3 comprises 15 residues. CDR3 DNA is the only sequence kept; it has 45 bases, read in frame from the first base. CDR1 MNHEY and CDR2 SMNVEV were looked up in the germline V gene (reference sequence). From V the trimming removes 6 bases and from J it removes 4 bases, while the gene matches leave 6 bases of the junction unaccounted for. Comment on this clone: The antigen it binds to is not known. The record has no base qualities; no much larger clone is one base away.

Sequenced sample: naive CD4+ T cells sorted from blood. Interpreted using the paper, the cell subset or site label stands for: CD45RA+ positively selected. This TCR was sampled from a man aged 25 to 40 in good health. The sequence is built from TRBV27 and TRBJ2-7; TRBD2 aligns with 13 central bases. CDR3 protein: CASRRGTSGTYEQYF. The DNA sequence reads TGTGCCAGCAGGCGGGGGACTAGCGGGACTTACGAGCAGTACTTC.